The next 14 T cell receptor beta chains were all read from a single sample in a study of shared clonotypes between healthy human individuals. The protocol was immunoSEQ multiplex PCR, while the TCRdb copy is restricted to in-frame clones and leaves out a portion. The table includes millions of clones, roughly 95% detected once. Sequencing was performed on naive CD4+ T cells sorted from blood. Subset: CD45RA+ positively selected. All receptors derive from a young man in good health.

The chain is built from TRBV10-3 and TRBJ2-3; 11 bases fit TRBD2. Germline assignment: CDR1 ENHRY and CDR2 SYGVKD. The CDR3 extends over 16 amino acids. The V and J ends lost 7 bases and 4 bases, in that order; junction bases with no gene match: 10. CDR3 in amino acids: CAINVVAGGQADTQYF. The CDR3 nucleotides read TGTGCCATCAATGTAGTAGCGGGGGGGCAGGCAGATACGCAGTATTTT.

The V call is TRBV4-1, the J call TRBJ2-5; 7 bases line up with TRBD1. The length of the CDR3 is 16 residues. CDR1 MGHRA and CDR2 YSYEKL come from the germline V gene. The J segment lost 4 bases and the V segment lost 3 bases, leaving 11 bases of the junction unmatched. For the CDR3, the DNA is TGCGCCAGCAGCCACCCGACAGGGAAGAGTGGAGAGACCCAGTACTTC. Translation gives CASSHPTGKSGETQYF.

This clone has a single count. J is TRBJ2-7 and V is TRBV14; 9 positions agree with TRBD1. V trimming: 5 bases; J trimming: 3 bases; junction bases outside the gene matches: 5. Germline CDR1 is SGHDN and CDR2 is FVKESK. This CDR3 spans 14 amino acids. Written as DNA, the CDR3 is TGTGCCAGCAGCTTCCGGGACAGGGTCTACGAGCAGTACTTC. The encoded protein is CASSFRDRVYEQYF.

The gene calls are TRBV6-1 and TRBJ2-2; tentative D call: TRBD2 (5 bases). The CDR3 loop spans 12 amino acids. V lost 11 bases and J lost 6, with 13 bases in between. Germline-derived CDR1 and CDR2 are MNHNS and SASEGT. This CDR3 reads CASMRAPGELFF. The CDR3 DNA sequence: TGTGCCTCCATGAGGGCCCCCGGGGAGCTGTTTTTT.

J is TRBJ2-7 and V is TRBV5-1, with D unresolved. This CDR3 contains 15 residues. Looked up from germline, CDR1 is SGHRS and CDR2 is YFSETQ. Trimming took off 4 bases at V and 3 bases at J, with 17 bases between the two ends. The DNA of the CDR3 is TGCGCCAGCAGCATGGGATGGCCAGGTCTCTACGAGCAGTACTTC. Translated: CASSMGWPGLYEQYF.

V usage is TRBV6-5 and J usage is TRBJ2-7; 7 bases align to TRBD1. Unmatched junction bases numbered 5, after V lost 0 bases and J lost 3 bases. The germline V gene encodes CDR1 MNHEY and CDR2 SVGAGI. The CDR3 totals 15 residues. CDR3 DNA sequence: TGTGCCAGCAGTTACTCGTACCGACAGGGCTACGAGCAGTACTTC. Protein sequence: CASSYSYRQGYEQYF.

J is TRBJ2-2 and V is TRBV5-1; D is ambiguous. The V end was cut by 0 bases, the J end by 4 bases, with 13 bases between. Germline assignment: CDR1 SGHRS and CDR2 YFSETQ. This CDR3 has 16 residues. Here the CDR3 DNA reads TGCGCCAGCAGCTTGGCCGAGCAAATTCGCACCGGGGAGCTGTTTTTT. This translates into CASSLAEQIRTGELFF.

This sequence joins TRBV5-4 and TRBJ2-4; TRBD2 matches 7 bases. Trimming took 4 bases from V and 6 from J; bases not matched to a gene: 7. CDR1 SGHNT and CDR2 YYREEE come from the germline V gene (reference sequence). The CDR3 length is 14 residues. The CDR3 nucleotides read TGTGCCAGCAGCGAAGGACTAGACGGAAACATTCAGTACTTC. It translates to CASSEGLDGNIQYF.

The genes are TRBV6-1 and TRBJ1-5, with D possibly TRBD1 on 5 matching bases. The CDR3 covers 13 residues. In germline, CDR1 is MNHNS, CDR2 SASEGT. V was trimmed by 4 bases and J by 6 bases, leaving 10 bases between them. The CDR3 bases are TGTGCCAGCAGTGTTTCCAGGGTTCAGCCCCAGCATTTT. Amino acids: CASSVSRVQPQHF.

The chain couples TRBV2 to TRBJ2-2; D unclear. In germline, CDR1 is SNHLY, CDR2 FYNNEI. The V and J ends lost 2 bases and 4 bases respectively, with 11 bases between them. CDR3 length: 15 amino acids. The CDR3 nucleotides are TGTGCCAGCAGTGAAAGTGGGATCGGCACCGGGGAGCTGTTTTTT. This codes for CASSESGIGTGELFF.

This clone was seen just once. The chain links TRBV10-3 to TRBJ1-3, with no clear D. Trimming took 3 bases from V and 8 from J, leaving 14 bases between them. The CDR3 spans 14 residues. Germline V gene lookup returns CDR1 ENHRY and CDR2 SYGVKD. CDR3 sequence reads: CAISEDTFRDTIYF. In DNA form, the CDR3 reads TGTGCCATCAGTGAAGACACGTTTAGGGACACCATATATTTT.

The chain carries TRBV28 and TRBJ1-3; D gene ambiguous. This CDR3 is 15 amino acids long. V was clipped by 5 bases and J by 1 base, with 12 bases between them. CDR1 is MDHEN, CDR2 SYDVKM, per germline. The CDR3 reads CASSPPDTSGNTIYF. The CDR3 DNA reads TGTGCCAGCAGTCCCCCCGATACGTCTGGAAACACCATATATTTT. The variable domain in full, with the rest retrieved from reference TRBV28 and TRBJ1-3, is DVKVTQSSRYLVKRTGEKVFLECVQDMDHENMFWYRQDPGLGLRLIYFSYDVKMKEKGDIPEGYSVSREKKERFSLILESASTNQTSMYLCASSPPDTSGNTIYFGEGSWLTVV.

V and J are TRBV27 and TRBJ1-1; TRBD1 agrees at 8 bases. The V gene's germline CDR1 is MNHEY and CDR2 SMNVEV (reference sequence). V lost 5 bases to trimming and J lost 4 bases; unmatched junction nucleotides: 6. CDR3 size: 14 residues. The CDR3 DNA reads TGTGCCAGCAGTCCCACAGGGGGTTTCACTGAAGCTTTCTTT. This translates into CASSPTGGFTEAFF.

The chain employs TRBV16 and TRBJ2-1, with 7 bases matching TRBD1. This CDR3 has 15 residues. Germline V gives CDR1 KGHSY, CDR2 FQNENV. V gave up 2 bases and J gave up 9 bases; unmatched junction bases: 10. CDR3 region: CASSQNRGIFIEQFF. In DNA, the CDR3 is TGTGCCAGCAGCCAAAACAGGGGTATCTTTATTGAGCAGTTCTTC.